Listed below are T cell receptor beta chains from one sample, sequenced in a study of blood T cells in healthy people across ages. TCRdb itself ran the 5' RACE reads through MiXCR, one entry per CDR3 protein. The table shows roughly 900,000 distinct CDR3 sequences, with under 30% occurring only once. The source material was blood. All receptors come from a woman of 80 years or more in good health. Both conserved end residues are part of each CDR3. A D gene is named only where the DNA matches it firmly. Clone size, where shown, is once, few, many, or a class for clones that have expanded.

j_call: TRBJ1-2
d_call: TRBD1
clone_size: many
v_call: TRBV12-3/TRBV12-4
cdr3_nt: TGTGCCAGCAGTCCTTGGGACAGGGGTAACTATGGCTACACCTTC
cdr3_aa: CASSPWDRGNYGYTF

j_call: TRBJ2-3
d_call: NA
clone_size: many
v_call: TRBV4-3
cdr3_nt: TGCGCCAGCAGCCAAGATCCGGGGGGCAGAGATACGCAGTATTTT
cdr3_aa: CASSQDPGGRDTQYF

j_call: TRBJ2-3
d_call: NA
clone_size: few
v_call: TRBV14
cdr3_nt: TGTGCCAGCAGCCAAGATGCCCGGGGCCGGGTAGATACGCAGTATTTT
cdr3_aa: CASSQDARGRVDTQYF

j_call: TRBJ2-5
d_call: TRBD2
clone_size: NA
v_call: TRBV12-5
cdr3_nt: TGTGCTAGTGGTTTGGTCAGACTAGCGGGGGTTTACAATGAGCAGTACTTC
cdr3_aa: CASGLVRLAGVYNEQYF

j_call: TRBJ2-3
d_call: NA
clone_size: NA
v_call: TRBV4-3
cdr3_nt: TGCGCCAGCAGCCAAGATTTGGCAGCAGGGGATACGCAGTATTTT
cdr3_aa: CASSQDLAAGDTQYF

j_call: TRBJ1-1
d_call: TRBD1
clone_size: NA
v_call: TRBV5-8
cdr3_nt: TGTGCCAGCAAGAGGGACTCGGGACAGTCGAACACTGAAGCTTTCTTT
cdr3_aa: CASKRDSGQSNTEAFF

j_call: TRBJ2-5
d_call: NA
clone_size: many
v_call: TRBV18
cdr3_nt: TGTGCCAGCAGCCCTCTCCAAGAGACCCAGTACTTC
cdr3_aa: CASSPLQETQYF

j_call: TRBJ2-3
d_call: NA
clone_size: few
v_call: TRBV30
cdr3_nt: TGTGCCTGGAGTAGAGGGTATAGCACAGATACGCAGTATTTT
cdr3_aa: CAWSRGYSTDTQYF

j_call: TRBJ1-2
d_call: NA
clone_size: NA
v_call: TRBV7-2
cdr3_nt: TGTGCCAGCAGCTTATCAGTGGGGTTGGACTACACCTTC
cdr3_aa: CASSLSVGLDYTF

j_call: TRBJ1-5
d_call: NA
clone_size: many
v_call: TRBV12-3/TRBV12-4
cdr3_nt: TGTGCCAGCAGCGTCACAGGGTATGGTGGGGGTCAGCCCCAGCATTTT
cdr3_aa: CASSVTGYGGGQPQHF

j_call: TRBJ2-3
d_call: NA
clone_size: many
v_call: TRBV5-1
cdr3_nt: TGTGCCAGCAGCTTGGAAGCGGATACGCAGTATTTT
cdr3_aa: CASSLEADTQYF

j_call: TRBJ2-3
d_call: NA
clone_size: NA
v_call: TRBV12-3/TRBV12-4
cdr3_nt: TGTGCCAGCAGTTTCGGAATAGCGGTAAGCGCAGATACGCAGTATTTT
cdr3_aa: CASSFGIAVSADTQYF

j_call: TRBJ1-6
d_call: TRBD1
clone_size: NA
v_call: TRBV20-1
cdr3_nt: TGCAGTGCTGGATTAGGGACAGGGGGTTGGAATTCACCCCTCCACTTT
cdr3_aa: CSAGLGTGGWNSPLHF

j_call: TRBJ2-2
d_call: TRBD1
clone_size: few
v_call: TRBV7-2
cdr3_nt: TGTGCCAGCAGCCCGACAGGGATCGGGGAGCTGTTTTTT
cdr3_aa: CASSPTGIGELFF

j_call: TRBJ2-3
d_call: NA
clone_size: many
v_call: TRBV20-1
cdr3_nt: TGCAGTGCTAGAGCGGGGGTGGGAGATACGCAGTATTTT
cdr3_aa: CSARAGVGDTQYF

j_call: TRBJ2-3
d_call: TRBD2
clone_size: once
v_call: TRBV4-3
cdr3_nt: TGCGCCAGCAGCCGAGGAAGCGGGGGCCCGCCGGGCGCAGATACGCAGTATTTT
cdr3_aa: CASSRGSGGPPGADTQYF

j_call: TRBJ1-6
d_call: NA
clone_size: few
v_call: TRBV4-3
cdr3_nt: TGCGCCAGCAGCCAAGACCCCACGGGGGCTAATTCACCCCTCCACTTT
cdr3_aa: CASSQDPTGANSPLHF

j_call: TRBJ2-7
d_call: TRBD2
clone_size: NA
v_call: TRBV11-2
cdr3_nt: TGTGCCAGCAGCCAAGTCGATCAATCTAGCGGGGGTAGCGGGCAGTACTTC
cdr3_aa: CASSQVDQSSGGSGQYF

j_call: TRBJ1-1
d_call: NA
clone_size: NA
v_call: TRBV12-3/TRBV12-4
cdr3_nt: TGTGCCAGCAGAAATACAGGGTTCGGCACTGAAGCTTTCTTT
cdr3_aa: CASRNTGFGTEAFF

j_call: TRBJ1-1
d_call: NA
clone_size: few
v_call: TRBV20-1
cdr3_nt: TGCAGTGCTGCTGGCCCAGGGCCCGTGAACACTGAAGCTTTCTTT
cdr3_aa: CSAAGPGPVNTEAFF

j_call: TRBJ2-7
d_call: NA
clone_size: many
v_call: TRBV20-1
cdr3_nt: TGCAGTGCTAGAGATACCGGGTCTAGGGAGCAGTACTTC
cdr3_aa: CSARDTGSREQYF

j_call: TRBJ2-4
d_call: TRBD2
clone_size: many
v_call: TRBV4-2
cdr3_nt: TGTGCCAGCAGCCAAGTGGGCGGGGGTGAGGGCAAAAACATTCAGTACTTC
cdr3_aa: CASSQVGGGEGKNIQYF

j_call: TRBJ2-1
d_call: NA
clone_size: many
v_call: TRBV12-3/TRBV12-4
cdr3_nt: TGTGCCAGCAGCTATCCCACAGTGTTTGGTGAGCAGTTCTTC
cdr3_aa: CASSYPTVFGEQFF

j_call: TRBJ2-7
d_call: NA
clone_size: NA
v_call: TRBV27
cdr3_nt: TGTGCCAGCAGTTCTGCCCGGGGGAGCTCCTACAATGAGCAGTACTTC
cdr3_aa: CASSSARGSSYNEQYF

j_call: TRBJ1-6
d_call: NA
clone_size: many
v_call: TRBV9
cdr3_nt: TGTGCCAGCAGCGTAGGCGGAAATAATTCACCCCTCCACTTT
cdr3_aa: CASSVGGNNSPLHF

j_call: TRBJ1-1
d_call: NA
clone_size: NA
v_call: TRBV7-9
cdr3_nt: TGTGCCAGCAGCTTAGTGGGGGCAGGACGGAACACTGAAGCTTTCTTT
cdr3_aa: CASSLVGAGRNTEAFF

j_call: TRBJ2-3
d_call: NA
clone_size: NA
v_call: TRBV11-2
cdr3_nt: TGTGCCGGCAGCCCAGACTGGCAACGCCTCACAGATACGCAGTATTTT
cdr3_aa: CAGSPDWQRLTDTQYF

j_call: TRBJ1-2
d_call: NA
clone_size: many
v_call: TRBV29-1
cdr3_nt: TGCAGCGTTGCAAACCGGGCGGGCGGCTACACCTTC
cdr3_aa: CSVANRAGGYTF

j_call: TRBJ2-1
d_call: TRBD1
clone_size: NA
v_call: TRBV24-1
cdr3_nt: TGTGCCACCAGTGATTTCCGACAGGGTTCCTACAATGAGCAGTTCTTC
cdr3_aa: CATSDFRQGSYNEQFF

j_call: TRBJ2-1
d_call: NA
clone_size: many
v_call: TRBV2
cdr3_nt: TGTGCCAGCAAGACTAGAACCTACAATGAGCAGTTCTTC
cdr3_aa: CASKTRTYNEQFF

j_call: TRBJ2-2
d_call: NA
clone_size: NA
v_call: TRBV7-2
cdr3_nt: TGTGCCAGCAGCCCCTACGATGGAGCCACCGGGGAGCGGTTTTTT
cdr3_aa: CASSPYDGATGERFF

j_call: TRBJ2-1
d_call: NA
clone_size: few
v_call: TRBV9
cdr3_nt: TGTGCCAGCAGCGTACACAGCGGCAATGAGCAGTTCTTC
cdr3_aa: CASSVHSGNEQFF

j_call: TRBJ2-3
d_call: TRBD1
clone_size: many
v_call: TRBV18
cdr3_nt: TGTGCCAGCTCACCACAGGGACAGGCAGACACAGATACGCAGTATTTT
cdr3_aa: CASSPQGQADTDTQYF

j_call: TRBJ2-7
d_call: TRBD2
clone_size: many
v_call: TRBV6-1
cdr3_nt: TGTGCCAGCAGTGGGGAGGGTACAGCTACCTACGAGCAGTACTTC
cdr3_aa: CASSGEGTATYEQYF

j_call: TRBJ2-1
d_call: NA
clone_size: many
v_call: TRBV18
cdr3_nt: TGTGCCAGCTCACCCCAGGGAGAACAATACAATGAGCAGTTCTTC
cdr3_aa: CASSPQGEQYNEQFF

j_call: TRBJ2-5
d_call: NA
clone_size: NA
v_call: TRBV20-1
cdr3_nt: TGCAGTGCTAGAGAGCCGGGGCCGGAGACCCAGTACTTC
cdr3_aa: CSAREPGPETQYF

j_call: TRBJ2-7
d_call: TRBD2
clone_size: many
v_call: TRBV11-2
cdr3_nt: TGTGCCAGCAGCTCACTGAGCGGGGAACGTTCCAAAGGGGAGCAGTACTTC
cdr3_aa: CASSSLSGERSKGEQYF

j_call: TRBJ1-1
d_call: NA
clone_size: few
v_call: TRBV11-2
cdr3_nt: TGTGCCAGCAGCCCCACTCAAGTTGGTGAAGCTTTCTTT
cdr3_aa: CASSPTQVGEAFF

j_call: TRBJ1-2
d_call: NA
clone_size: NA
v_call: TRBV3-1
cdr3_nt: TGTGCCAGCAGCCAGACGGATCTAGACTACACCTTC
cdr3_aa: CASSQTDLDYTF

j_call: TRBJ2-7
d_call: NA
clone_size: many
v_call: TRBV15
cdr3_nt: TGTGCCACCAGCAGAGATCATGGGGTTATTTACGAGCAGTACTTC
cdr3_aa: CATSRDHGVIYEQYF

j_call: TRBJ2-3
d_call: NA
clone_size: many
v_call: TRBV7-9
cdr3_nt: TGTGCCAGCAGCTCCCGACTAGAAAGCACAGATACGCAGTATTTT
cdr3_aa: CASSSRLESTDTQYF

j_call: TRBJ2-5
d_call: NA
clone_size: NA
v_call: TRBV20-1
cdr3_nt: TGCAGCGCGACCAACAGGGGAGGGAAGACCCAGTACTTC
cdr3_aa: CSATNRGGKTQYF

j_call: TRBJ2-5
d_call: NA
clone_size: NA
v_call: TRBV4-2
cdr3_nt: TGTGCCAGCAGCCAAGATGATGATGTAGGGACCCAGTACTTC
cdr3_aa: CASSQDDDVGTQYF